The rows below give T cell receptor beta chains drawn from one sample of a study of T cell repertoires in cytomegalovirus infection. TCRdb fed the reads into MiXCR, producing one record per CDR3 protein. The sample shows roughly 200,000 distinct CDR3 sequences, 8.5% to 10% of them seen only once. Sequenced material: PBMCs. These receptors came from a human donor in good health (CMV status not recorded). Some clones in this sample may be carry-over from other donors' samples. Each CDR3 is given with its conserved first and last residue. A D gene is named only where the DNA matches it firmly. Size values are once, few and many counts, or a class for expanded clones, and some rows have none.

TRBV7-9	.	TRBD1	TRBJ1-2	TGTGCCAGCAGTTCTGACAGGGGCCCCGGATCGGGGGGCTACACCTTC	CASSSDRGPGSGGYTF
TRBV20-1	few	TRBD2	TRBJ2-1	TGCAGTGCCACACCGGGACTAGGAGATAATGAGCAGTTCTTC	CSATPGLGDNEQFF
TRBV5-6	many	.	TRBJ2-7	TGTGCCAGCAGCTTAAGCGGGTCGAGCTCCTACGAGCAGTACTTC	CASSLSGSSSYEQYF
TRBV7-2	many	TRBD2	TRBJ2-1	TGTGCCAGCAGCTATCTAGCGGGAGGGCCGAGGGAGCAGTTCTTC	CASSYLAGGPREQFF
TRBV4-3	many	TRBD1	TRBJ1-4	TGCGCCAGCAGCCAAGGACAGGGTAATGAAAAACTGTTTTTT	CASSQGQGNEKLFF
TRBV2	many	.	TRBJ1-5	TGTGCCAGCAGGACCAGTACAGGGAATCAGCCCCAGCATTTT	CASRTSTGNQPQHF
TRBV7-2	many	.	TRBJ2-1	TGTGCCAGCAGCTTAAACCTAGGCCAGTTCTTC	CASSLNLGQFF
TRBV4-1	many	TRBD2	TRBJ2-5	TGCGCCAGCAGCCAAGACGGGACTAGCGGGAGCGAGACCCAGTACTTC	CASSQDGTSGSETQYF
TRBV7-2	many	.	TRBJ2-1	TGTGCCAGCAGCTTAGGGTTTAAGGGCGATGAGCAGTTCTTC	CASSLGFKGDEQFF
TRBV7-2	many	TRBD2	TRBJ2-3	TGTGCCAGCAGCCGCCGGGCATCCGGTCTAGCGGCCAGTCCAAATACGCAGTATTTT	CASSRRASGLAASPNTQYF
TRBV28	few	.	TRBJ2-1	TGTGCCAGCAGTCAGAGGGGTGGAGGGAATGAGCAGTTCTTC	CASSQRGGGNEQFF
TRBV7-2	many	.	TRBJ1-5	TGTGCCAGCAGCTTAGAGCGGACAGACAATCAGCCCCAGCATTTT	CASSLERTDNQPQHF
TRBV7-2	many	TRBD2	TRBJ2-1	TGTGCCAGCAGCCGTACGGCGGGAGATGAGCAGTTCTTC	CASSRTAGDEQFF
TRBV28	few	.	TRBJ1-1	TGTGCCAGCAGTTTTACGGGGGCTCTGTCAGCTTTCTTT	CASSFTGALSAFF
TRBV7-9	many	TRBD2	TRBJ2-4	TGTGCCAGCAGCGACTCGCAGCGGGGGCGGCTAAACATTCAGTACTTC	CASSDSQRGRLNIQYF
TRBV6-1	many	.	TRBJ1-1	TGTGCCAGCAGTGAAAGGGGGACTACTGAAGCTTTCTTT	CASSERGTTEAFF
TRBV15	many	.	TRBJ1-6	TGTGCCACCAGCAGGAAACCAGGGGCACGGAATAATTCACCCCTCCACTTT	CATSRKPGARNNSPLHF
TRBV28	many	TRBD2	TRBJ2-3	TGTGCCAGCAGTCCCTTCGGGACTAGCGGGACAGATACGCAGTATTTT	CASSPFGTSGTDTQYF
TRBV7-8	many	.	TRBJ2-2	TGTGCCAGCAGCTTCGGAGCCTTTTTCGCGGAAACCGGGGAGCTGTTTTTT	CASSFGAFFAETGELFF
TRBV3-1	few	.	TRBJ1-4	TGTGCCAGCAGCCAACCCGCAGGGGCGACTGATGAAAAACTGTTTTTT	CASSQPAGATDEKLFF
TRBV4-1	few	TRBD2	TRBJ2-1	TGCGCCAGCAGCCCCGGGACTAGCGCAACCGGTGAGCAGTTCTTC	CASSPGTSATGEQFF
TRBV6-1	few	TRBD2	TRBJ2-7	TGTGCCAGCAGATCATCTCCGGGACTAGCGGGAAGGTACGAGCAGTACTTC	CASRSSPGLAGRYEQYF
TRBV7-2	many	.	TRBJ2-2	TGTGCCAGCAGCTTAGGTGCGACCGGGGAGCTGTTTTTT	CASSLGATGELFF
TRBV11-2	many	.	TRBJ1-3	TGTGCCAGCAGCCCAGCGTTTCCAGGGAGCTCTGGAAACACCATATATTTT	CASSPAFPGSSGNTIYF
TRBV5-6	many	TRBD1	TRBJ1-2	TGTGCCAGCAGCTTGTGGGACAGTTACTATGGCTACACCTTC	CASSLWDSYYGYTF
TRBV7-9	many	.	TRBJ2-1	TGTGCCAGCAGCTTAAAGGAGTACAATGAGCAGTTCTTC	CASSLKEYNEQFF
TRBV6-1	few	.	TRBJ1-2	TGTGCCAGCAGTGAATCTGCCTCTTTCGGCTACACCTTC	CASSESASFGYTF
TRBV18	many	TRBD1	TRBJ1-6	TGTGCCAGCTCACCACCGGGACAGAGAAATTCACCCCTCCACTTT	CASSPPGQRNSPLHF
TRBV11-2	.	.	TRBJ2-7	TGTGCCAGCAGCTTTTTGGCGTGGAACTACGAGCAGTACTTC	CASSFLAWNYEQYF
TRBV10-3	many	TRBD1	TRBJ1-1	TGTGCCAGCCGGGACAGGGGGAACACTGAAGCTTTCTTT	CASRDRGNTEAFF